Each of the 18 T cell receptor beta chains below was sequenced from the same sample in a study of blood T cells in healthy people across ages. The authors ran a second PCR of about 7 to 11 cycles using a sample-barcoded 5' primer and a J-beta primer mix. TCRdb itself ran the 5' RACE reads through MiXCR, one entry per CDR3 protein. The sample yields more than 1,000,000 distinct CDR3 sequences, about 25% seen once. These same data were also listed under a study on T cells of mothers and their children.

The sequenced sample was blood. Receptors originate from a girl aged 2-9 years in good health.

The chain combines TRBV7-9 with TRBJ1-1; D unresolved. Germline CDR1 SEHNR, CDR2 FQNEAQ (reference sequence). Deletions cut 0 bases from V and 2 bases from J, with 13 bases between. This CDR3 has 16 residues. This CDR3 reads CASSLALGTPNTEAFF. The CDR3 bases are TGTGCCAGCAGCTTAGCGTTGGGCACCCCTAACACTGAAGCTTTCTTT.

The chain combines TRBV7-9 with TRBJ2-3, with D maybe TRBD1 (6 bases). This CDR3 comprises 16 residues. Germline V gene lookup returns CDR1 SEHNR and CDR2 FQNEAQ (reference sequence). V was cut by 3 bases and J by 2 bases, with 15 bases left in between. CDR3 region: CASSFSTGNPTDTQYF. The CDR3 region has the DNA TGTGCCAGCAGCTTTAGTACAGGGAACCCCACAGATACGCAGTATTTT.

The chain employs TRBV18 and TRBJ2-1; D is uncertain. Per germline, CDR1 KGHSH and CDR2 LQKENI. V dropped 0 bases and J dropped 6 bases, with 9 bases sitting between them. CDR3 length: 14 amino acids. The CDR3 loop is CASSPPVGGNEQFF. The CDR3 nucleotides are TGTGCCAGCTCACCACCGGTAGGTGGCAATGAGCAGTTCTTC.

This clonotype was found a few times. The gene calls are TRBV28 and TRBJ1-4; D is perhaps TRBD1 (6 bases). With 8 bases removed from V and 3 bases from J, the gap between germline ends came to 16 bases. The CDR3 consists of 15 residues. In germline, CDR1 is MDHEN, CDR2 SYDVKM. The CDR3 coding sequence is TGTGCCAGCCTGGACCGTCGGACAGCTAATGAAAAACTGTTTTTT. It codes for CASLDRRTANEKLFF.

This clonotype was counted a few times. This chain joins TRBV11-1 and TRBJ1-4; D not resolved. This CDR3 is built from 14 residues. Germline V gene lookup returns CDR1 SGHAT and CDR2 FQDESV (reference sequence). The ends were cut back, 5 bases at V and 8 bases at J, with 15 bases in the middle. The CDR3 nucleotides read TGTGCCAGCAGCCTCGGCCGGACCTCCGAAAAACTGTTTTTT. This codes for CASSLGRTSEKLFF.

This clonotype appeared once. The V gene is TRBV7-8, the J gene TRBJ1-2, with D unclear. CDR1 and CDR2 from the germline V gene are SGHVS and FQNEAQ. The CDR3 runs to 15 residues. Trimming pared 0 bases from V and 2 bases from J, leaving 10 bases between. The CDR3 is CASSLAQDLNYGYTF. In DNA, the CDR3 is TGTGCCAGCAGCTTAGCCCAGGACTTGAACTATGGCTACACCTTC.

This clonotype was seen only a few times. The chain has TRBV6-5 and TRBJ1-4; 7 positions match TRBD1. The CDR3 length is 13 residues. The V gene end was trimmed by 6 bases and the J gene end by 14 bases; junction bases not matched to a gene: 12. The germline V gene encodes CDR1 MNHEY and CDR2 SVGAGI. CDR3 region: CASSLNRGGKLFF. The CDR3 DNA sequence: TGTGCCAGCAGCCTTAACAGGGGCGGAAAGCTGTTTTTT.

J is TRBJ2-3 and V is TRBV5-1, with 7 bases lining up with TRBD1. This CDR3 spans 17 amino acids. Germline CDR1 SGHRS, CDR2 YFSETQ. Trimming took 6 bases from V and 1 from J; bases not matched to a gene: 14. The CDR3 protein is CASKPDRVRWGTDTQYF. The CDR3 DNA sequence: TGCGCCAGCAAGCCCGACAGGGTTAGATGGGGCACAGATACGCAGTATTTT.

The chain joins TRBV12-3 or TRBV12-4 to TRBJ1-2; D is possibly TRBD1 (6 bases). The CDR3 covers 14 residues. V gave up 3 bases and J gave up 4 bases, with 12 bases separating them. This CDR3 reads CASSLGRGSYGYTF. CDR3 bases: TGTGCCAGCAGTTTGGGCAGGGGAAGCTATGGCTACACCTTC.

This clonotype came up a few times. The chain uses TRBV6-2 or TRBV6-3 and TRBJ1-5; 8 bases agree with TRBD1. Germline CDR1 MNHEY, CDR2 SVGEGT. The CDR3 is 18 amino acids. Trimming removed 4 bases from V and 0 bases from J; junction bases left unmatched: 11. CDR3 nucleotide sequence: TGTGCCAGCAGTTTCCTTAGGACAGGGTCGAGTAGCAATCAGCCCCAGCATTTT. Translating gives CASSFLRTGSSSNQPQHF.

The table lists this clonotype with a few counts. The rearrangement uses TRBV20-1 and TRBJ2-5; 8 nucleotides agree with TRBD2. Gene TRBJ2-7 matches the end of the DNA better, so the J call may be wrong. The CDR3 runs to 16 residues. Per germline, CDR1 DFQATT and CDR2 SNEGSKA (reference sequence). Here the CDR3 DNA reads TGCAGTGCTAGAGATAGGTTAGCGGGACACTCCTACGAGCAGTACTTC. Its protein is CSARDRLAGHSYEQYF.

This clonotype appeared a few times. The V call is TRBV7-9, the J call TRBJ2-1, with a possible D match to TRBD1 (5 bases). CDR1 and CDR2 (germline): SEHNR, FQNEAQ (reference sequence). The V and J ends lost 1 base and 7 bases respectively, with 11 bases between them. The CDR3 is 14 amino acids. CDR3 residues: CASSLGGFTNEQFF. CDR3 in DNA: TGTGCCAGCAGCTTAGGGGGCTTTACGAATGAGCAGTTCTTC.

V is TRBV12-3 or TRBV12-4 and J is TRBJ2-4; D may be TRBD2 (6 bases). The CDR3 runs to 18 residues. V gave up 4 bases and J gave up 0 bases, with 19 bases separating them. This CDR3 reads CASSSGDVSSLAKNIQYF. In nucleotides, the CDR3 is TGTGCCAGCAGTTCGGGGGACGTTAGTTCTCTAGCCAAAAACATTCAGTACTTC.

This clonotype has just a few counts. The CDR3 bases are TGCGCCAGCAGCTTGAGGGAGTTCCCCATCTCTGGAAACACCATATATTTT. It codes for CASSLREFPISGNTIYF. This sequence joins TRBV5-1 and TRBJ1-3; D unclear. Trimming pared 1 base from V and 0 bases from J, leaving 14 bases between. The V gene's germline CDR1 is SGHRS and CDR2 YFSETQ. The CDR3 loop spans 17 amino acids.

This clonotype was seen a handful of times. The chain recombines TRBV12-3 or TRBV12-4 with TRBJ1-1; the D is unclear. CDR3 size: 14 residues. The ends were cut back, 3 bases at V and 6 bases at J, with 14 bases in the middle. The CDR3 DNA follows: TGTGCCAGCAGTTTCCTACCGGGGAGCCCTGAAGCTTTCTTT. It encodes CASSFLPGSPEAFF.

V gene TRBV9 combines with J gene TRBJ2-1, with 13 bases fitting TRBD2. The V segment lost 0 bases and the J segment 3 bases; nucleotides outside the gene matches: 3. The germline V gene has CDR1 SGDLS and CDR2 YYNGEE. The CDR3 consists of 17 residues. The CDR3 nucleotides read TGTGCCAGCAGCGTAGCAGGGACTAGCGGGATCTACAATGAGCAGTTCTTC. Amino acids: CASSVAGTSGIYNEQFF.

There are a few counts of this clonotype. The V gene is TRBV20-1, the J gene TRBJ2-5; 9 nucleotides align to TRBD2. The CDR3 runs 12 residues. The germline V gene encodes CDR1 DFQATT and CDR2 SNEGSKA (reference sequence). The V gene end was trimmed by 6 bases and the J gene end by 4 bases; junction bases not matched to a gene: 3. In DNA, the CDR3 is TGCAGTGCGCTAGCGGGACCAGAGACCCAGTACTTC. Its translation: CSALAGPETQYF.

The V call is TRBV5-1, the J call TRBJ2-5; 10 bases align to TRBD2. The CDR3 has 17 amino acids. V dropped 4 bases and J dropped 5; count of bases not matched to a gene: 14. The germline V gene encodes CDR1 SGHRS and CDR2 YFSETQ. DNA for the CDR3: TGCGCCAGCAGCCCAGGTGCTAGCGGGAGTAGGGCGGAGACCCAGTACTTC. It specifies CASSPGASGSRAETQYF.